The present T cell receptor (beta chain) was sequenced within a study of T cells in Graves' hyperthyroidism and ophthalmopathy. Study-level findings and limits: Expanded thyroid clonotypes (above 0.001) were mostly also found in blood.

Absence of ophthalmopathy progression within 18 months defined stable Graves' hyperthyroidism. Patients aged 18 to 65 had newly diagnosed hyperthyroidism lasting under 2 months. A patient was excluded if there was uncontrolled infection, other autoimmune disease, pregnancy or lactation. Notes on this clonotype: Its specificity is not known.

Amplified TCR beta CDR3 regions derived from RNA transcripts. Using the HTBI primer set, a first-round RT-PCR was run on the TCR CDR3. MiXCR was run by TCRdb on the multiplex PCR reads, yielding one entry per CDR3 protein. The profile shows a few hundred thousand distinct CDR3 sequences, under 60% of them singletons. CDR3 length: 15 amino acids. CDR1 is DFQATT, CDR2 SNEGSKA, per germline (reference sequence). Trimming pared 0 bases from V and 0 bases from J, leaving 12 bases between. The chain recombines TRBV20-1 with TRBJ2-7; D not resolved. This sequence originates from a woman aged 18-35 years with Graves' hyperthyroidism. Sample: peripheral blood or thyroid tissue (not recorded which). CDR3 protein: CSARDQARASYEQYF. CDR3 DNA: TGCAGTGCTAGAGATCAAGCTAGGGCCTCCTACGAGCAGTACTTC.